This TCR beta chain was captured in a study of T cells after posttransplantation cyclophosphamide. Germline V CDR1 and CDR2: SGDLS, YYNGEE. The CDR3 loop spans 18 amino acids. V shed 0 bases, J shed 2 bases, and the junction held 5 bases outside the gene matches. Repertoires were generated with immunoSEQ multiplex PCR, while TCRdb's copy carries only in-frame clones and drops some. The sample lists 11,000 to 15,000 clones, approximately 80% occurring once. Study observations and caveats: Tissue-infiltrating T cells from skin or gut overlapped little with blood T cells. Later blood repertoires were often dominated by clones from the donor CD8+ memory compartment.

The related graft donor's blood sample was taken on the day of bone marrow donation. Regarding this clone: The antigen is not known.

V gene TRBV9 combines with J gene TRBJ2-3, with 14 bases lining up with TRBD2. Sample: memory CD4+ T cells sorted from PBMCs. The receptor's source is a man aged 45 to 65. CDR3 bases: TGTGCCAGCAGCGTAGAGGGACTAGCGGGAGCTAACACAGATACGCAGTATTTT. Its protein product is CASSVEGLAGANTDTQYF.